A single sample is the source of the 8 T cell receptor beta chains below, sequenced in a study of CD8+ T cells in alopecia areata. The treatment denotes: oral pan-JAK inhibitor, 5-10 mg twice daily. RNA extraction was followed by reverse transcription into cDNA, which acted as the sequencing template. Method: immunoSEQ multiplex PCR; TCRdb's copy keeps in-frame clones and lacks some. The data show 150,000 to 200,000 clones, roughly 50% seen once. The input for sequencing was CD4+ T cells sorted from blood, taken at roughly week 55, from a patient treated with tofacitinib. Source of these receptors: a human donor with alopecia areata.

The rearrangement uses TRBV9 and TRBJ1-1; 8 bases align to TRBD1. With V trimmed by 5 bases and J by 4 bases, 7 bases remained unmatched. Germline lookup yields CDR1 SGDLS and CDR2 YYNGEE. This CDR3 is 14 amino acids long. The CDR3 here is CASSVDRGGTEAFF. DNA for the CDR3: TGTGCCAGCAGTGTTGACAGGGGAGGCACTGAAGCTTTCTTT.

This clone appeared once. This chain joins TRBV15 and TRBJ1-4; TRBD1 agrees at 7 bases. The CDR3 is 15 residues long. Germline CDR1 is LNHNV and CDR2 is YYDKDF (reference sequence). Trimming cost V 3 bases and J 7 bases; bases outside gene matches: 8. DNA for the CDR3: TGTGCCACCAGCAGGGAACAGGGGAGGGGTGAAAAACTGTTTTTT. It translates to CATSREQGRGEKLFF.

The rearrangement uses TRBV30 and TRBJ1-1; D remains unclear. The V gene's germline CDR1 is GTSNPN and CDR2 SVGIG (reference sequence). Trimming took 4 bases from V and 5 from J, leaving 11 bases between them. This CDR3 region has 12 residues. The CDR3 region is CAWKGHWTEAFF. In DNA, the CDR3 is TGTGCCTGGAAAGGGCACTGGACTGAAGCTTTCTTT.

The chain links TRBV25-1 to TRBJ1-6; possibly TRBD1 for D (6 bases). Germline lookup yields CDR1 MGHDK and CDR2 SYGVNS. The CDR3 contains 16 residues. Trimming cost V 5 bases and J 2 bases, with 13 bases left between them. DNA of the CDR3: TGTGCCAGCAGTTCCAGGGGCGGCCCCTATAATTCACCCCTCCACTTT. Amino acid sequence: CASSSRGGPYNSPLHF.

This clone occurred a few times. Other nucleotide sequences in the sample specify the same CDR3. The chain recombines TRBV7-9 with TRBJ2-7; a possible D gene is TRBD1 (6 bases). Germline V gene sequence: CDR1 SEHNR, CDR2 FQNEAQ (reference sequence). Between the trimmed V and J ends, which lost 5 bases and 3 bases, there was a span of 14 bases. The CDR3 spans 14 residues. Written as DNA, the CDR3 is TGTGCCAGCAGCCCCCGAGACAGGATCTACGAGCAGTACTTC. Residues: CASSPRDRIYEQYF. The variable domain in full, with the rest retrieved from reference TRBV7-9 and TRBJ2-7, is DTGVSQNPRHKITKRGQNVTFRCDPISEHNRLYWYRQTLGQGPEFLTYFQNEAQLEKSRLLSDRFSAERPKGSFSTLEIQRTEQGDSAMYLCASSPRDRIYEQYFGPGTRLTVT.

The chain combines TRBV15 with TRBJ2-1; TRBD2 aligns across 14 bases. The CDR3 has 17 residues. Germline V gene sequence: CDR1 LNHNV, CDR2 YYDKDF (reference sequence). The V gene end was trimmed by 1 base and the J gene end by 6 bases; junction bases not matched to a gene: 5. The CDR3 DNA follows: TGTGCCACCAGCAGAGGACCGACTAGCGGGGGGGCCAATGAGCAGTTCTTC. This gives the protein CATSRGPTSGGANEQFF.

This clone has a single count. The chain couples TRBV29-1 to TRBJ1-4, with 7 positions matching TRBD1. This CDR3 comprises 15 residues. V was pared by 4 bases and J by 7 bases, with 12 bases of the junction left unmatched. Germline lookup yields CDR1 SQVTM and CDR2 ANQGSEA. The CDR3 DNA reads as TGCAGCGTTGGCTACCGACAGGGAATCGGTGAAAAACTGTTTTTT. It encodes CSVGYRQGIGEKLFF.

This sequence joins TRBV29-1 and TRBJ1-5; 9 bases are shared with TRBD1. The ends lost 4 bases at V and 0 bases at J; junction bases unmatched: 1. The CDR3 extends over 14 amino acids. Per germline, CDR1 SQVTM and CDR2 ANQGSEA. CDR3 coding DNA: TGCAGCGTTGTGACAGGGGGTAGCAATCAGCCCCAGCATTTT. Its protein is CSVVTGGSNQPQHF.